This T cell receptor beta chain was identified during a study of cytomegalovirus exposure and HLA in healthy donors. Whole-study context: As released early, the data held 70 million to 100 million unique TCRs from HLA-typed donors. Study results and caveats: With later analysis, a missense DCLRE1C variant became linked to TCR beta V- and J-gene trimming. The records held CMV serostatus as the only immune exposure information.

As for the donors, each was a healthy bone marrow donor. As regards this clone: Its target is unknown.

The PCR ran on 60 Vbeta and 13 Jbeta primers. This table comes from immunoSEQ multiplex PCR, and its TCRdb copy is limited to in-frame clones, with some not included. The sample includes about 110,000 clones, approximately 80% of them seen just once. From germline, CDR1 is SGDLS and CDR2 YYNGEE. V shed 3 bases, J shed 9 bases, and the junction held 11 bases outside the gene matches. The CDR3 sequence is 16 residues long. The sample comprised PBMCs. The chain links TRBV9 to TRBJ2-1; 11 nucleotides match TRBD2. The receptor comes from a woman in her 30s in good health and CMV-seronegative. The CDR3: CASSGLSGRAGGEQFF. The CDR3, as DNA: TGTGCCAGCAGCGGACTTAGCGGGAGGGCCGGGGGTGAGCAGTTCTTC.